This is a list of T cell receptor beta chains from one sample in a study of blood T cell repertoires in COVID-19. This table comes from immunoSEQ multiplex PCR, and its TCRdb copy is limited to in-frame clones, with some not included. There are roughly 230,000 clones in the sample; roughly 90% occur only once, and about 0.7% lies in the top ten. The sample was peripheral blood. The receptors were sampled from a human donor in a cohort sampled during active COVID-19. The CDR3 runs from the conserved cysteine through the conserved F or W. The D gene is left open where the match is weak. Rows give clone size only sometimes, using once, few, many, or a class for an expanded clone.

clone_size	j_call	d_call	v_call	cdr3_aa	cdr3_nt
.	TRBJ1-4	.	TRBV29-1	CSVCWASSNEKLFF	TGCAGCGTTTGTTGGGCCAGCTCTAATGAAAAACTGTTTTTT
.	TRBJ2-7	.	TRBV18	CASSAPSQGNSYEQYF	TGTGCCAGCTCAGCTCCCTCGCAGGGGAACTCCTACGAGCAGTACTTC
.	TRBJ1-3	.	TRBV7-9	CASSVGQSSGNTIYF	TGTGCCAGCAGCGTCGGACAGAGCTCTGGAAACACCATATATTTT
.	TRBJ1-1	TRBD1	TRBV4-3	CASSQRGYAGTGNTEAFF	TGCGCCAGCAGCCAACGGGGATACGCCGGGACAGGGAACACTGAAGCTTTCTTT
.	TRBJ2-7	.	TRBV6-2/TRBV6-3	CASSISGTYEQYF	TGTGCCAGCAGTATTAGCGGTACCTACGAGCAGTACTTC
.	TRBJ2-1	TRBD2	TRBV13	CASYARGGHNEQFF	TGTGCCAGCTACGCGCGGGGGGGGCACAATGAGCAGTTCTTC
.	TRBJ2-5	TRBD1	TRBV7-8	CASSSDRGRETQYF	TGTGCCAGCAGCTCGGACAGGGGTAGGGAGACCCAGTACTTC
few	TRBJ1-6	.	TRBV7-9	CASRPGESNAPLHF	TGTGCCAGCAGACCAGGGGAATCGAATGCACCCCTCCACTTT
.	TRBJ2-5	TRBD2	TRBV4-3	CASSQDYRGVAGGLETQYF	TGCGCCAGCAGCCAAGACTACAGGGGGGTAGCGGGAGGGCTAGAGACCCAGTACTTC
.	TRBJ1-1	TRBD1	TRBV7-2	CASSLAQGVTEAFF	TGTGCCAGCAGCTTAGCCCAGGGGGTTACTGAAGCTTTCTTT
.	TRBJ1-6	TRBD1	TRBV2	CASNRQGVVSPLHF	TGTGCCAGCAATAGACAGGGGGTAGTGTCACCCCTCCACTTT
.	TRBJ2-7	TRBD2	TRBV7-8	CASSLVDLAGGSYEQYF	TGTGCCAGCAGCTTGGTCGACTTAGCGGGGGGATCCTACGAGCAGTACTTC
.	TRBJ2-7	.	TRBV5-1	CASSLSPSYEQYF	TGCGCCAGCAGCTTGAGCCCCTCCTACGAGCAGTACTTC
many	TRBJ2-6	TRBD2	TRBV14	CASSQDKEAGVAGANVLTF	TGTGCCAGCAGCCAAGATAAAGAAGCGGGAGTGGCTGGGGCCAACGTCCTGACTTTC
.	TRBJ2-5	TRBD1	TRBV4-1	CASSQARARGRGQETQYF	TGCGCCAGCAGCCAAGCGCGGGCCAGGGGGCGAGGGCAAGAGACCCAGTACTTC
.	TRBJ2-7	.	TRBV24-1	CATSDLRSWEEGEQYF	TGTGCCACCAGTGACTTGAGGTCGTGGGAGGAAGGAGAGCAGTACTTC
few	TRBJ2-5	TRBD2	TRBV7-3	CASSTWKPGLAGEETQYF	TGTGCCAGCAGCACGTGGAAACCGGGACTAGCGGGAGAAGAGACCCAGTACTTC
.	TRBJ2-1	.	TRBV11-3	CASSSSRGEVEQFF	TGTGCCAGCAGCTCATCCAGGGGGGAGGTAGAGCAGTTCTTC
.	TRBJ1-1	TRBD1	TRBV20-1	CSASGDRGPTEAFF	TGCAGTGCTAGTGGTGACAGGGGGCCTACTGAAGCTTTCTTT
.	TRBJ2-7	TRBD1	TRBV6-6	CASISKPGQGVHEQYF	TGTGCCAGCATTTCAAAACCCGGACAGGGGGTCCACGAGCAGTACTTC
.	TRBJ2-5	.	TRBV2	CASSPRGEGETQYF	TGTGCCAGCAGTCCCCGCGGGGAAGGTGAGACCCAGTACTTC
.	TRBJ1-3	.	TRBV7-9	CASSLSGNTIYF	TGTGCCAGCAGCCTCTCTGGAAACACCATATATTTT
once	TRBJ1-1	.	TRBV10-2	CASSVGSQGDTEAFF	TGCGCCAGCAGTGTCGGGTCCCAGGGCGACACTGAAGCTTTCTTT
.	TRBJ1-6	.	TRBV5-8	CASSLEGVDNSPLHF	TGTGCCAGCAGCTTGGAGGGGGTAGATAATTCACCCCTCCACTTT
.	TRBJ1-2	.	TRBV13	CASSLGLGVYGYTF	TGTGCCAGCAGCTTAGGCCTTGGAGTTTATGGCTACACCTTC
once	TRBJ2-7	TRBD2	TRBV28	CASSSPGGSIDEQYF	TGTGCCAGCAGTTCGCCGGGGGGAAGTATCGACGAGCAGTACTTC
.	TRBJ2-1	.	TRBV28	CASSFPLTGTYNEQFF	TGTGCCAGCAGTTTTCCCCTCACCGGGACCTACAATGAGCAGTTCTTC
.	TRBJ2-5	TRBD2	TRBV29-1	CSVEGGGIQETQYF	TGCAGCGTTGAAGGGGGGGGGATCCAAGAGACCCAGTACTTC
once	TRBJ2-1	TRBD2	TRBV9	CASSPKGLGYNEQFF	TGTGCCAGCAGCCCCAAGGGACTAGGATACAATGAGCAGTTCTTC
.	TRBJ1-1	.	TRBV20-1	CSASAPVGATEAFF	TGCAGTGCTAGTGCCCCCGTAGGGGCCACTGAAGCTTTCTTT
.	TRBJ1-6	.	TRBV14	CASSQETANSPLHF	TGTGCCAGCAGCCAAGAAACAGCTAATTCACCCCTCCACTTT
.	TRBJ1-2	.	TRBV6-6	CASNREEYYGYTF	TGTGCCAGCAATAGAGAGGAGTACTATGGCTACACCTTC
many	TRBJ2-1	.	TRBV7-9	CASSPRDNEQFF	TGTGCCAGCAGCCCCAGGGATAATGAGCAGTTCTTC
.	TRBJ1-5	TRBD1	TRBV6-5	CASLTGKEPQHF	TGTGCCAGTCTGACAGGGAAGGAGCCCCAGCATTTT
.	TRBJ2-1	TRBD2	TRBV11-2	CASSALAGLYNEQFF	TGTGCCAGCAGCGCTCTAGCGGGTCTCTACAATGAGCAGTTCTTC
.	TRBJ2-7	TRBD2	TRBV2	CASSEVASGRGEQYF	TGTGCCAGCAGTGAAGTGGCTAGCGGGAGAGGCGAGCAGTACTTC
few	TRBJ2-2	TRBD1	TRBV19	CASSIQGQSGELFF	TGTGCCAGTAGTATACAGGGACAGTCCGGGGAGCTGTTTTTT
.	TRBJ2-7	TRBD1	TRBV6-5	CASRADRGQTYEQYF	TGTGCCAGCAGGGCCGACAGGGGGCAAACCTACGAGCAGTACTTC
.	TRBJ2-1	.	TRBV4-3	CATKSDLTSRLGAGEQFF	TGCGCCACCAAAAGCGACCTAACTAGCCGGTTAGGGGCGGGTGAGCAGTTCTTC
.	TRBJ1-5	.	TRBV6-1	CASSDLLGQGNQPQHF	TGTGCCAGCAGTGACCTACTGGGACAAGGCAATCAGCCCCAGCATTTT
once	TRBJ2-7	TRBD1	TRBV28	CASSYAPGTGSSYEQYF	TGTGCCAGCAGTTACGCCCCCGGGACAGGGAGCTCCTACGAGCAGTACTTC